The 30 T cell receptor beta chains given below trace back to one sample, sequenced in a study of cytomegalovirus exposure and HLA in healthy donors. PCR employed 60 Vbeta and 13 Jbeta primers. Assay used: immunoSEQ multiplex PCR; TCRdb lists only in-frame clones, some missing. This table has 150,000 to 200,000 clones, roughly 86% appearing once. The sequenced sample consisted of PBMCs. These receptors were obtained from a young woman in good health and CMV-seronegative.

The chain joins TRBV5-1 to TRBJ2-5, with 9 bases fitting TRBD1. Germline CDR1 reads SGHRS; CDR2 reads YFSETQ. J gave up 2 bases and V 0 bases, and 2 bases lay outside the gene matches. The CDR3 has 15 residues. The CDR3 reads CASSLGGQGQETQYF. The DNA for the CDR3 is TGCGCCAGCAGCTTGGGGGGACAGGGACAAGAGACCCAGTACTTC.

The chain employs TRBV6-5 and TRBJ2-5; 8 bases agree with TRBD2. Unmatched junction bases numbered 5, after V lost 5 bases and J lost 3 bases. Germline V CDR1 and CDR2: MNHEY, SVGAGI. The CDR3 totals 14 residues. The CDR3 nucleotides read TGTGCCAGCAGTCCCATTAGCGGGAAAGAGACCCAGTACTTC. Protein: CASSPISGKETQYF.

The V and J genes are TRBV7-6 and TRBJ2-5; 8 positions agree with TRBD2. Germline CDR1 reads SGHVS; CDR2 reads FNYEAQ. After removal of 1 base from V and 3 bases from J, the junction contained 4 bases not matched to a gene. This CDR3 has 15 residues. The CDR3 DNA is TGTGCCAGCAGCTTAGAGGGACTAGTCAAAGAGACCCAGTACTTC. Its translation is CASSLEGLVKETQYF.

This clone was counted once. The CDR3 is CASSTTGATDQPQHF. The CDR3 nucleotides read TGTGCCAGTAGTACAACAGGGGCAACCGATCAGCCCCAGCATTTT. The chain has TRBV19 and TRBJ1-5; 7 bases align to TRBD1. The ends lost 4 bases at V and 5 bases at J; junction bases unmatched: 8. The germline gives CDR1 LNHDA, CDR2 SQIVND (reference sequence). The CDR3 has 15 amino acids.

The chain joins TRBV18 to TRBJ2-3, with 12 bases identical to TRBD1. CDR1 KGHSH and CDR2 LQKENI come from the germline V gene. Trimming cost V 6 bases and J 5 bases; bases outside gene matches: 6. This CDR3 comprises 15 residues. The CDR3 DNA reads as TGTGCCAGCTCCCAGGGACAGGGGGCAATAGATACGCAGTATTTT. Its protein is CASSQGQGAIDTQYF.

In this sample, this clone turned up once. The chain recombines TRBV2 with TRBJ2-7, with D possibly TRBD2 on 6 matching bases. The CDR3 has 10 residues. The ends were cut back, 7 bases at V and 6 bases at J, with 7 bases in the middle. Germline CDR1 and CDR2: SNHLY and FYNNEI. CDR3 sequence reads: CASTGGEQYF. The CDR3 region has the DNA TGTGCCAGCACCGGGGGCGAGCAGTACTTC.

The V and J genes are TRBV11-2 and TRBJ2-5, with TRBD1 matching 8 bases. The CDR3 covers 13 residues. Germline CDR1 reads SGHAT; CDR2 reads FQNNGV. V shed 5 bases, J shed 2 bases, and the junction held 1 base outside the gene matches. In nucleotides, the CDR3 is TGTGCCAGCAGCACAGGGGGGCAAGAGACCCAGTACTTC. This translates into CASSTGGQETQYF.

The chain employs TRBV5-6 and TRBJ1-6, with a weak D call TRBD1 (5 bases). Germline CDR1 is SGHDT and CDR2 is YYEEEE. Trimming took 4 bases from V and 7 from J, leaving 15 bases between them. The CDR3 is made up of 15 amino acids. In DNA, the CDR3 is TGTGCCAGCAGCCCCGGGCAGGGAGGCAATTCACCCCTCCACTTT. As protein: CASSPGQGGNSPLHF.

V gene TRBV2 combines with J gene TRBJ2-1, with TRBD2 identical over 13 bases. This CDR3 is 18 amino acids long. CDR1 is SNHLY and CDR2 is FYNNEI in the germline V gene. J gave up 8 bases and V 4 bases, and 14 bases lay outside the gene matches. Here the CDR3 DNA reads TGTGCCAGCAGTGGTCCGGAAGCCGGGACTAGCGGGAAGCATGAGCAGTTCTTC. The encoded protein is CASSGPEAGTSGKHEQFF.

This chain joins TRBV5-1 and TRBJ1-2; 8 positions match TRBD1. From germline, CDR1 is SGHRS and CDR2 YFSETQ. The CDR3 loop spans 14 amino acids. V shed 4 bases, J shed 5 bases, and the junction held 7 bases outside the gene matches. This CDR3 is CASSPWTGSYGYTF. The CDR3 DNA is TGCGCCAGCAGCCCCTGGACAGGGTCTTATGGCTACACCTTC. The full variable domain, with the rest looked up from reference TRBV5-1 and TRBJ1-2, is KAGVTQTPRYLIKTRGQQVTLSCSPISGHRSVSWYQQTPGQGLQFLFEYFSETQRNKGNFPGRFSGRQFSNSRSEMNVSTLELGDSALYLCASSPWTGSYGYTFGSGTRLTVV.

This chain links TRBV6-5 with TRBJ2-7, with a weak D call TRBD2 (5 bases). This CDR3 has 14 residues. CDR1 and CDR2 (germline): MNHEY, SVGAGI. Deletions cut 0 bases from V and 1 base from J, with 7 bases between. This CDR3 is CASSYSAGSYEQYF. CDR3 bases: TGTGCCAGCAGTTACTCGGCGGGTTCCTACGAGCAGTACTTC.

The rearrangement uses TRBV4-2 and TRBJ1-2, with 7 nucleotides matching TRBD1. CDR1 and CDR2 from the germline V gene are LGHNA and YNFKEQ. The ends lost 0 bases at V and 4 bases at J; junction bases unmatched: 8. This CDR3 is built from 16 residues. The chain's CDR3 is CASSQERGLGLYGYTF. The CDR3 DNA reads as TGTGCCAGCAGCCAAGAAAGGGGGCTTGGTCTCTATGGCTACACCTTC.

This clone showed up just a few times. The V and J genes are TRBV6-4 and TRBJ1-5; weak D call: TRBD1 (6 bases). With 6 bases removed from V and 6 bases from J, the gap between germline ends came to 21 bases. The CDR3 spans 16 residues. CDR1 and CDR2 from the germline V gene are MRHNA and SNTAGT. CDR3 amino acids: CASRARTAYYRQPQHF. DNA for the CDR3: TGTGCCAGCAGGGCGAGGACAGCCTACTATCGTCAGCCCCAGCATTTT.

V gene TRBV6-1 combines with J gene TRBJ1-1, with D uncertain. Trimming shortened V by 6 bases and J by 0 bases, and 11 bases separated the two germline ends. Germline-derived CDR1 and CDR2 are MNHNS and SASEGT. This CDR3 contains 14 residues. The DNA for the CDR3 is TGTGCCAGCAGGCCCCACACAGTGAACACTGAAGCTTTCTTT. Translated, it gives CASRPHTVNTEAFF.

The J gene is TRBJ2-3, the V gene TRBV5-4; TRBD2 matches 14 bases. Trimming removed 1 base from V and 0 bases from J; junction bases left unmatched: 4. Germline V gives CDR1 SGHNT, CDR2 YYREEE (reference sequence). The CDR3 runs 18 residues. The CDR3 loop is CASSLKGTSGRSTDTQYF. Written as DNA, the CDR3 is TGTGCCAGCAGCTTGAAAGGGACTAGCGGGAGAAGCACAGATACGCAGTATTTT.

The chain combines TRBV5-4 with TRBJ2-6; 7 positions match TRBD1. The CDR3 consists of 17 residues. Germline V lookup: CDR1 SGHNT, CDR2 YYREEE (reference sequence). The V gene end was trimmed by 0 bases and the J gene end by 2 bases; junction bases not matched to a gene: 5. The CDR3 DNA is TGTGCCAGCAGCTTGGCCAGGGGGAACGCTGGGGCCAACGTCCTGACTTTC. Amino acid sequence: CASSLARGNAGANVLTF.

This chain links TRBV27 with TRBJ2-7; D perhaps matches TRBD2 (6 bases). The CDR3 runs 13 residues. Trimming took 8 bases from V and 4 from J, leaving 15 bases between them. Germline V gene data show CDR1 as MNHEY and CDR2 as SMNVEV (reference sequence). The CDR3 DNA follows: TGTGCCAGCGGATATTTTGGGGGGTACGAGCAGTACTTC. Its protein is CASGYFGGYEQYF.

This clone is a singleton in its sample. This rearrangement joins TRBV5-6 to TRBJ2-1, with a possible D match to TRBD2 (6 bases). V was clipped by 1 base and J by 5 bases, with 19 bases between them. The CDR3 covers 17 residues. Germline assignment: CDR1 SGHDT and CDR2 YYEEEE. The CDR3 DNA reads as TGTGCCAGCAGCTTGCCGGGGGTACACCTCCGGAACAATGAGCAGTTCTTC. Amino acids: CASSLPGVHLRNNEQFF.

The genes are TRBV11-2 and TRBJ1-1, with 8 bases matching TRBD1. The V gene's germline CDR1 is SGHAT and CDR2 FQNNGV. This CDR3 region has 14 residues. With 3 bases clipped from V and 7 bases from J, the junction kept 7 bases outside the gene matches. In DNA form, the CDR3 reads TGTGCCAGCAGCTTTAACGCAGGGGGCAGTGAAGCTTTCTTT. The encoded protein is CASSFNAGGSEAFF.

A few counts support this clone. The junction differs from germline at one of its ends, possibly a read error. The chain has TRBV28 and TRBJ2-7, with 14 nucleotides matching TRBD2. CDR1 is MDHEN and CDR2 is SYDVKM in the germline V gene. This CDR3 is 13 amino acids long. CDR3 nucleotides: TGTGCCAGCAGTTTATACGGGACTAGCGGGGGCCTCTTC. As protein: CASSLYGTSGGLF.

This chain uses TRBV5-4 with TRBJ1-4, with 7 bases that match TRBD1. The CDR3 consists of 16 residues. Germline trimming cut 5 bases from V and 11 bases from J; bases unmatched to any gene: 18. From germline, CDR1 is SGHNT and CDR2 YYREEE (reference sequence). CDR3 sequence: CASSSLPDRTVKKLFF. In DNA, the CDR3 is TGTGCCAGCAGTTCCCTGCCGGACAGGACCGTGAAGAAACTGTTTTTT.

J is TRBJ1-2 and V is TRBV6-5; no clear D. Germline loops: CDR1 MNHEY, CDR2 SVGAGI. V lost 0 bases, J lost 4 bases, and 9 bases lay in between. The CDR3 runs 14 residues. The CDR3 protein is CASSYSMAGYGYTF. The DNA for the CDR3 is TGTGCCAGCAGTTACTCGATGGCAGGCTATGGCTACACCTTC.

The sample holds one count of this clone. The chain couples TRBV6-5 to TRBJ1-2; no clear D gene. The CDR3 totals 14 residues. Trimming took 0 bases from V and 4 from J, leaving 9 bases between them. Germline V CDR1 and CDR2: MNHEY, SVGAGI. CDR3 nucleotides: TGTGCCAGCAGTTACTCTTCCAGAAGCTATGGCTACACCTTC. It translates to CASSYSSRSYGYTF.

This clone was found a few times. This sequence joins TRBV5-6 and TRBJ1-1; D remains ambiguous. This CDR3 contains 15 residues. Germline CDR1 and CDR2: SGHDT and YYEEEE. V shed 4 bases and J shed 1 base, with 14 bases lying between them. The CDR3 sequence is CASSPFIEWNTEAFF. The CDR3 nucleotides are TGTGCCAGCAGCCCATTTATAGAGTGGAACACTGAAGCTTTCTTT.

This chain joins TRBV4-3 and TRBJ2-5; tentative D call: TRBD2 (5 bases). With 2 bases removed from V and 4 bases from J, the gap between germline ends came to 23 bases. From germline, CDR1 is LGHNA and CDR2 YSLEER. The CDR3 contains 18 residues. CDR3 amino acids: CASSQKTYAASTRETQYF. The CDR3 DNA reads TGCGCCAGCAGCCAAAAAACATACGCGGCTAGCACCCGAGAGACCCAGTACTTC.

This clone is deemed large. This same CDR3 is encoded by further DNA sequences in the sample. This chain uses TRBV25-1 with TRBJ2-1, with 9 bases that match TRBD2. The CDR3 length is 18 residues. Trimming removed 3 bases from V and 6 bases from J; junction bases left unmatched: 15. CDR1 is MGHDK, CDR2 SYGVNS, per germline. This chain's CDR3 is CASSEGSGVGLAGNEQFF. The CDR3 nucleotides read TGTGCCAGCAGTGAGGGTTCGGGGGTGGGACTAGCCGGCAATGAGCAGTTCTTC.

This chain uses TRBV7-6 with TRBJ1-1; D gene uncertain. With 3 bases removed from V and 1 base from J, the gap between germline ends came to 6 bases. CDR1 is SGHVS, CDR2 FNYEAQ, per germline. This CDR3 is 13 amino acids long. CDR3: CASSLEGNTEAFF. The CDR3 DNA reads as TGTGCCAGCAGCTTGGAGGGGAACACTGAAGCTTTCTTT.

The V call is TRBV19, the J call TRBJ1-1; 10 bases are shared with TRBD1. The CDR3 is 14 amino acids. The ends lost 5 bases at V and 4 bases at J; junction bases unmatched: 4. CDR1 and CDR2 from the germline V gene are LNHDA and SQIVND (reference sequence). CDR3 coding DNA: TGTGCCAGTAGTCCACGGACAGGGGGCACTGAAGCTTTCTTT. It encodes CASSPRTGGTEAFF.

This chain uses TRBV19 with TRBJ2-3; weak D call: TRBD1 (6 bases). CDR3 size: 16 residues. Germline V lookup: CDR1 LNHDA, CDR2 SQIVND (reference sequence). V was pared by 5 bases and J by 6 bases, with 21 bases between. The chain's CDR3 is CASSASGVAFPDTQYF. The CDR3 region has the DNA TGTGCCAGTAGTGCATCAGGGGTCGCCTTCCCGGATACGCAGTATTTT.

This clone was detected only a few times. The V gene is TRBV30, the J gene TRBJ2-7, with a tentative D call TRBD1 (5 bases). This CDR3 has 17 amino acids. The V gene's germline CDR1 is GTSNPN and CDR2 SVGIG (reference sequence). V shed 3 bases and J shed 4 bases, with 25 bases lying between them. The CDR3 sequence is CAWSPPPPGLSLYEQYF. Written as DNA, the CDR3 is TGTGCCTGGAGCCCACCTCCTCCAGGGTTGTCCCTTTACGAGCAGTACTTC. The full variable domain, rest sourced from reference TRBV30 and TRBJ2-7, is SQTIHQWPATLVQPVGSPLSLECTVEGTSNPNLYWYRQAAGRGLQLLFYSVGIGQISSEVPQNLSASRPQDRQFILSSKKLLLSDSGFYLCAWSPPPPGLSLYEQYFGPGTRLTVT.